This TCR beta chain came from a study of T cells after yellow fever vaccination. This clonotype was seen a few times. TCRdb reanalysed the 5' RACE reads using MiXCR and keeps one entry per CDR3 protein. Among some 600,000 distinct CDR3 sequences, 9% to 15% were seen once, and the ten largest hold more than 12%. The V end was cut by 0 bases, the J end by 2 bases, with 13 bases between. Germline CDR1 reads MGHRA; CDR2 reads YSYEKL. This CDR3 contains 16 residues. Sample: PBMCs, taken on the day of the yellow fever booster vaccination. The genes are TRBV4-1 and TRBJ1-2; D might be TRBD1 (5 bases). This clonotype was obtained from a man aged 30 to 45 who received the YFV17D yellow fever vaccine. CDR3 nucleotide sequence: TGCGCCAGCAGCCAAGACCAGTCGGGGACCAACTATGGCTACACCTTC. This gives the protein CASSQDQSGTNYGYTF.